This TCR beta chain comes out of a study of blood T cell repertoires in COVID-19. Study in general: There were acute and convalescent COVID-19 samples, and they came from the United States, Italy and Spain. In each case, the material was cDNA or gDNA derived from T cells, B-cell-depleted T cells, or PBMCs.

In the original processing: The assay estimated nucleated cells by amplifying reference gene primers. Profiled with immunoSEQ multiplex PCR; TCRdb holds only in-frame clones, not every one. The DNA gave D and trimming, while V, J and clone size come from that table. The table includes about 270,000 clones, roughly 90% detected once. This CDR3 has 17 residues. Germline CDR1 and CDR2: LGHNA and YNFKEQ. Between the trimmed V and J ends, which lost 4 bases and 7 bases, there was a span of 23 bases. Two negative PCRs, clearance, or symptom resolution had been documented for recovered Cohort 3 donors. The chain has TRBV4-2 and TRBJ1-3; D may be TRBD1 (6 bases). The sequence was collected from a woman aged 45-59 years who had recovered from COVID-19. Sequenced material: PBMCs or T cells enriched from blood (not recorded which). CDR3 residues: CASSLEDRGGLGNTIYF. The DNA for the CDR3 is TGTGCCAGCAGCCTCGAGGATAGGGGGGGGCTCGGGAACACCATATATTTT.